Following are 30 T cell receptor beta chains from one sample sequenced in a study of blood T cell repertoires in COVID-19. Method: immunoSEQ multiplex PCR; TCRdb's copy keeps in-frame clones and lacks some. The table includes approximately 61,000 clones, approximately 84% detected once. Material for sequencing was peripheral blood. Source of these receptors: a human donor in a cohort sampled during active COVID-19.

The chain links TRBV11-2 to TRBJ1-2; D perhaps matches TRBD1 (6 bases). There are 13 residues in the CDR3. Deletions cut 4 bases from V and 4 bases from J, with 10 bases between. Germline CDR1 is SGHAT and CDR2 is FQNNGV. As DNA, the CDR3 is TGTGCCAGCAGCTCCACAGGGATCTATGGCTACACCTTC. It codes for CASSSTGIYGYTF.

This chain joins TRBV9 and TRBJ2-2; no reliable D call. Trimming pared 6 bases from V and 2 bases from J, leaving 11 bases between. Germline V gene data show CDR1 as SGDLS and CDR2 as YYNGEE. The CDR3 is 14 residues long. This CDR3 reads CASTKQLNTGELFF. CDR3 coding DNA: TGTGCCAGCACAAAACAATTAAACACCGGGGAGCTGTTTTTT.

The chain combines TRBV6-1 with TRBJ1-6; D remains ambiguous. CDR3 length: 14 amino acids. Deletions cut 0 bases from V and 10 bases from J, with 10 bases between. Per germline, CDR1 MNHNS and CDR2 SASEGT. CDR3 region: CASSEAGRGSPLHF. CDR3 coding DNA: TGTGCCAGCAGTGAAGCAGGGAGAGGGTCACCCCTCCACTTT.

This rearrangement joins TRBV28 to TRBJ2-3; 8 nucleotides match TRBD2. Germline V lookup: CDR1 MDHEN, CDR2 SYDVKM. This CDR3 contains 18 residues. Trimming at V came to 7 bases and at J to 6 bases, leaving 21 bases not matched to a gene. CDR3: CASTPGGGRVFLGDTQYF. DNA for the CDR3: TGTGCCAGCACCCCCGGCGGGGGGAGAGTATTTTTAGGGGATACGCAGTATTTT.

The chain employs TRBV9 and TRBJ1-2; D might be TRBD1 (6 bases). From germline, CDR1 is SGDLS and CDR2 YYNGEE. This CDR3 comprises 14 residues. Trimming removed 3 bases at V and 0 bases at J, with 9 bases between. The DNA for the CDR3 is TGTGCCAGCAGCGCGGACAGTTCTAACTATGGCTACACCTTC. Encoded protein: CASSADSSNYGYTF.

This CDR3 is CAISEWSGDRGYTF. The CDR3 DNA reads as TGTGCCATCAGTGAGTGGTCAGGGGACAGGGGCTACACCTTC. This chain connects TRBV10-3 to TRBJ1-2; 8 nucleotides agree with TRBD1. Germline CDR1 ENHRY, CDR2 SYGVKD. V trimming: 1 base; J trimming: 8 bases; junction bases outside the gene matches: 6. CDR3 length: 14 amino acids.

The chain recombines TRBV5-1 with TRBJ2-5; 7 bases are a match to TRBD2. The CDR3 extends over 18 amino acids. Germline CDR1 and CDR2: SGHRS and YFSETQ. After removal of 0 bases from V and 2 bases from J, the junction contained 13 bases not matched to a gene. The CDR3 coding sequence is TGCGCCAGCAGCTTGGGTTCCGGCTCACTAGCGAGACAAGAGACCCAGTACTTC. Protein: CASSLGSGSLARQETQYF.

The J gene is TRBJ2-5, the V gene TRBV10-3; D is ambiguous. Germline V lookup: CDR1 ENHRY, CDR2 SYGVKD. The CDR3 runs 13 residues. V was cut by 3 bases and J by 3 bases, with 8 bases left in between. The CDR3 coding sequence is TGTGCCATCAGTGATTGGGCGAAAGAGACCCAGTACTTC. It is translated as CAISDWAKETQYF.

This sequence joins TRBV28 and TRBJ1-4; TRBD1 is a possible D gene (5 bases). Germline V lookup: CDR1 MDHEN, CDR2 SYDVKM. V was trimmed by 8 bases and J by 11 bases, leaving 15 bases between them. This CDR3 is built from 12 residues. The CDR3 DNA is TGTGCCAGCGGGGCGTCTATCGGGAAACTGTTTTTT. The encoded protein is CASGASIGKLFF.

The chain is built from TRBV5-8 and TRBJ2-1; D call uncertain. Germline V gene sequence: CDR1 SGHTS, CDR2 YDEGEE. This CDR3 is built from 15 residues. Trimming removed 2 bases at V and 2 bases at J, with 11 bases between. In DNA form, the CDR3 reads TGTGCCAGCAGCTTCCAGGATTCCCCCTACAATGAGCAGTTCTTC. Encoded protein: CASSFQDSPYNEQFF. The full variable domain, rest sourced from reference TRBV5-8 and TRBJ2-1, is EAGVTQSPTHLIKTRGQQATLRCSPISGHTSVYWYQQALGLGLQFLLWYDEGEERNRGNFPPRFSGRQFPNYSSELNVNALELEDSALYLCASSFQDSPYNEQFFGPGTRLTVL.

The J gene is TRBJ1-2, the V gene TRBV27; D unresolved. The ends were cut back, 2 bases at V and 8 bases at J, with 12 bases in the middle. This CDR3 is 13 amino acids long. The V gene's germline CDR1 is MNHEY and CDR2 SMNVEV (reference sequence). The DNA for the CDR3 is TGTGCCAGCAGTTTAAACGCCCATGAGGGCTACACCTTC. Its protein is CASSLNAHEGYTF.

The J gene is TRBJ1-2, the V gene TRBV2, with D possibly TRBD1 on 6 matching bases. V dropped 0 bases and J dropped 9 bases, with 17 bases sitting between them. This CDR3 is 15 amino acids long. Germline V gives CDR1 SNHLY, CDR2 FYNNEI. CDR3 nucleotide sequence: TGTGCCAGCAGTGAAGCTGGACAGTGGAGCGCGAGCTACACCTTC. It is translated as CASSEAGQWSASYTF. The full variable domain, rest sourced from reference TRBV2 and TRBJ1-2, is EPEVTQTPSHQVTQMGQEVILRCVPISNHLYFYWYRQILGQKVEFLVSFYNNEISEKSEIFDDQFSVERPDGSNFTLKIRSTKLEDSAMYFCASSEAGQWSASYTFGSGTRLTVV.

The CDR3 nucleotides are TGTGCCAGCTCACCTAGGACAGGGGCTAGCAATCAGCCCCAGCATTTT. This codes for CASSPRTGASNQPQHF. The chain joins TRBV18 to TRBJ1-5, with 9 bases aligning to TRBD1. The CDR3 runs 16 residues. Germline-derived CDR1 and CDR2 are KGHSH and LQKENI. The V segment lost 3 bases and the J segment 0 bases; nucleotides outside the gene matches: 3.

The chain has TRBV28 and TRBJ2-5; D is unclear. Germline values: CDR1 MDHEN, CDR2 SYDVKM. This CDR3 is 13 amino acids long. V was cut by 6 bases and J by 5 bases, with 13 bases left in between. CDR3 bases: TGTGCCAGCAGACCCTCCGCGGCCGAGACCCAGTACTTC. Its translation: CASRPSAAETQYF.

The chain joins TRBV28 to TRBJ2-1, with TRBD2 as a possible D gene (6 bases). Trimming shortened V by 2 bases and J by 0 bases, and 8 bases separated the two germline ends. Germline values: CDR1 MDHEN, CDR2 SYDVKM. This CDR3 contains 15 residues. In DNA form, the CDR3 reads TGTGCCAGCAGTTTACTAGCGAACTCCTACAATGAGCAGTTCTTC. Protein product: CASSLLANSYNEQFF.

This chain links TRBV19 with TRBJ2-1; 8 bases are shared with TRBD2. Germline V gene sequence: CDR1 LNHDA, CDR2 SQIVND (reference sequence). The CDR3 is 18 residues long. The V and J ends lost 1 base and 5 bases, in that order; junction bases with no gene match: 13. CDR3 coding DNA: TGTGCCAGTAGTATAGTAATGGATTGGGGGACTAGAAACAATGAGCAGTTCTTC. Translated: CASSIVMDWGTRNNEQFF.

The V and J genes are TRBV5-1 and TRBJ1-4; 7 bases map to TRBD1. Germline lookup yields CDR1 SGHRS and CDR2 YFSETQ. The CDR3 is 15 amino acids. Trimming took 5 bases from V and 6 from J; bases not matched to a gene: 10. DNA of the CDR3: TGCGCCAGCAGGTCGACAGGGCGAGACGATGAAAAACTGTTTTTT. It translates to CASRSTGRDDEKLFF.

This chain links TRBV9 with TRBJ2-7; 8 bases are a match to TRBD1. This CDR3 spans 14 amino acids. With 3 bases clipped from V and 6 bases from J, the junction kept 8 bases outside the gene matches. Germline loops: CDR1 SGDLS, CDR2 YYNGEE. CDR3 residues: CASSAWDRSGEQYF. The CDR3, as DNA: TGTGCCAGCAGCGCCTGGGACAGGTCAGGCGAGCAGTACTTC.

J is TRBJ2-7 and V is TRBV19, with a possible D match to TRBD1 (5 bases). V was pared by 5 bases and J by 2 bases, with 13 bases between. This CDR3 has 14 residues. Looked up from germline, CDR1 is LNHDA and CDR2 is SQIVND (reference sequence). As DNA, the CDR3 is TGTGCCAGTAGTCCCGGACACGGAACCTACGAGCAGTACTTC. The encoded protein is CASSPGHGTYEQYF. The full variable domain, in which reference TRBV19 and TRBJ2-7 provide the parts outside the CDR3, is DGGITQSPKYLFRKEGQNVTLSCEQNLNHDAMYWYRQDPGQGLRLIYYSQIVNDFQKGDIAEGYSVSREKKESFPLTVTSAQKNPTAFYLCASSPGHGTYEQYFGPGTRLTVT.

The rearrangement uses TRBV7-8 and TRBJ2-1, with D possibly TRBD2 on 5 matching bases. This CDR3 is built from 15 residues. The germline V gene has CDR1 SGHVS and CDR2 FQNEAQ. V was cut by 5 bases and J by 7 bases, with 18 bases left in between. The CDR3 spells CASSLGPVRRNEQFF. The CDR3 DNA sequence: TGTGCCAGCAGCCTAGGGCCGGTGAGGAGGAATGAGCAGTTCTTC. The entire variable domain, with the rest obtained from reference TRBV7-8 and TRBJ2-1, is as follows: GAGVSQSPRYKVAKRGQDVALRCDPISGHVSLFWYQQALGQGPEFLTYFQNEAQLDKSGLPSDRFFAERPEGSVSTLKIQRTQQEDSAVYLCASSLGPVRRNEQFFGPGTRLTVL.

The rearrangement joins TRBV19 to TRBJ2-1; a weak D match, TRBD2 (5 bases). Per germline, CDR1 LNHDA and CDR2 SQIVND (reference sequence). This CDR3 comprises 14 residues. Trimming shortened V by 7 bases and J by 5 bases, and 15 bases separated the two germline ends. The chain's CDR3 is CASTLSVLDNEQFF. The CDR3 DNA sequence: TGTGCCAGTACCCTTAGCGTTTTGGACAATGAGCAGTTCTTC.

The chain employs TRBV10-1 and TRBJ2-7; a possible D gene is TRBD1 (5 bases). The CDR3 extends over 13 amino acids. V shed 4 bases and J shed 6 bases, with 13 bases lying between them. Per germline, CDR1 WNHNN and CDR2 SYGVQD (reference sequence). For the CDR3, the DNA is TGCGCCAGCAGTGGCCAGGGTATTTCCGAGCAGTACTTC. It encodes CASSGQGISEQYF.

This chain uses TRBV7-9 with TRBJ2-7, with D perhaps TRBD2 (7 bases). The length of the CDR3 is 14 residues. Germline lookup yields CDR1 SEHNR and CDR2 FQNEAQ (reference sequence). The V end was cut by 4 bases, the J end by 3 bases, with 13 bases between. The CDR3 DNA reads TGTGCCAGCAGCTCCGGGGGGCGGGGCTACGAGCAGTACTTC. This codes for CASSSGGRGYEQYF.

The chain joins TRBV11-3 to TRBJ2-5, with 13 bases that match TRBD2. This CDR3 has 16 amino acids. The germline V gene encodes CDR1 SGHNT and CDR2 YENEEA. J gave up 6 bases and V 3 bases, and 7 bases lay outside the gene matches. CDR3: CASSFLLAGGQKTQYF. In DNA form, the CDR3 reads TGTGCCAGCAGCTTTCTACTAGCGGGAGGGCAAAAGACCCAGTACTTC.

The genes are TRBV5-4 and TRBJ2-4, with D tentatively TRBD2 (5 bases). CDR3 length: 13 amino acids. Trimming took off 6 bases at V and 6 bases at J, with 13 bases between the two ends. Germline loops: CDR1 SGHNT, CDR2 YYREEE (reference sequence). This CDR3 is CASNPIGRNIQYF. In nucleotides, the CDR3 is TGTGCCAGCAACCCGATAGGGAGAAACATTCAGTACTTC.

The CDR3 sequence is CASSPGQEKLFF. In DNA form, the CDR3 reads TGTGCCAGCTCACCTGGACAGGAAAAACTGTTTTTT. V and J are TRBV18 and TRBJ1-4; tentative D call: TRBD1 (6 bases). CDR3 length equals 12 residues. V dropped 3 bases and J dropped 8 bases, with 7 bases sitting between them. Germline V gene lookup returns CDR1 KGHSH and CDR2 LQKENI.

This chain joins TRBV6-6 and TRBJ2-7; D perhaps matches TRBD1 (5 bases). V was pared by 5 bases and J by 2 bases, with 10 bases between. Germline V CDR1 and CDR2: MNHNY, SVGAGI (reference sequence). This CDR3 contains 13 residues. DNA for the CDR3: TGTGCCAGCAGTCCACAGGAAACCTACGAGCAGTACTTC. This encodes CASSPQETYEQYF.

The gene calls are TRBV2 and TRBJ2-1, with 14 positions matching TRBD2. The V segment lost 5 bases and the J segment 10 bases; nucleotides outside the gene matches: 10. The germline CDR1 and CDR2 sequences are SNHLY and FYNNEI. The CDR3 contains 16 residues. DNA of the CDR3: TGTGCCAGCAGTCCATCGACTAGCGGGAGGGCCCAAGAGCAGTTCTTC. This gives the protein CASSPSTSGRAQEQFF.

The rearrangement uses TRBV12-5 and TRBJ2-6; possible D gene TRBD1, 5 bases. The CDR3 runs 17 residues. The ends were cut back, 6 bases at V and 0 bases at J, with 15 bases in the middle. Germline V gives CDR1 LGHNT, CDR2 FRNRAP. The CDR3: CASGLTVFYSGANVLTF. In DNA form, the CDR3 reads TGTGCTAGTGGCCTGACAGTATTTTACTCTGGGGCCAACGTCCTGACTTTC.

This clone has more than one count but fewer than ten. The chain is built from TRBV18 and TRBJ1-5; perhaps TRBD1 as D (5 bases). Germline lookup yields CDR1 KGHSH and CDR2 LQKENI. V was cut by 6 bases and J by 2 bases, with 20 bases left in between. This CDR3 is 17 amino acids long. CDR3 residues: CASSQAPPGGGNQPQHF. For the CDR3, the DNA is TGTGCCAGCTCGCAAGCTCCCCCGGGGGGGGGCAATCAGCCCCAGCATTTT. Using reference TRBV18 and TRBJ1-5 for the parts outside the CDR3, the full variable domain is NAGVMQNPRHLVRRRGQEARLRCSPMKGHSHVYWYRQLPEEGLKFMVYLQKENIIDESGMPKERFSAEFPKEGPSILRIQQVVRGDSAAYFCASSQAPPGGGNQPQHFGDGTRLSIL.